This T cell receptor (beta chain) was retrieved from a study of cytomegalovirus exposure and HLA in healthy donors. Study-level findings and limits: An analysis was carried out at a later point. It showed that HLA-associated TCR beta chains were more clonally expanded than equally common non-associated chains. Under in vitro conditions, three CMV-associated chains were confirmed as specific for CMV antigens.

Concerning this clone: Its antigen remains unidentified. One end of the junction varies from germline; a read error may be responsible.

The CDR3 contains 15 residues. The germline V gene encodes CDR1 LNHDA and CDR2 SQIVND (reference sequence). It was with 60 Vbeta and 13 Jbeta primers that the PCR ran. This table comes from immunoSEQ multiplex PCR, and its TCRdb copy is limited to in-frame clones, with some not included. The data contain approximately 77,000 clones, approximately 70% of them singletons. The specimen was PBMCs. The sequence came from a man between 60 and 75 years old in good health and CMV-seropositive. The chain joins TRBV19 to TRBJ2-7, with 8 bases aligning to TRBD2. The CDR3 region is CAGSIGSGVFYEQYF. CDR3 bases: TGTGCCGGTAGTATAGGTAGCGGGGTATTCTACGAGCAGTACTTC.